The entry below describes one T cell receptor (beta chain). Its antigen is unidentified. This specimen belongs to a study of OX40 agonist ivuxolimab in advanced cancers. The overall study: The patients received agonistic anti-OX40 (CD134) antibody ivuxolimab. General observations from the study: The antigens recognized by the expanded peripheral T cells, that is their antigen specificity, were not determined.

The V end lost 0 bases, the J end lost 0 bases, and 17 bases lay between the germline ends. CDR1 and CDR2 from the germline V gene are SGHDN and FVKESK. This CDR3 contains 18 residues. Assay: immunoSEQ multiplex PCR; the TCRdb copy retains only in-frame clones and omits some. The sample holds some 85,000 clones, about 88% seen once. The sequence was obtained from an adult with an advanced solid tumor such as melanoma, head and neck, liver or kidney cancer. This chain connects TRBV14 to TRBJ1-2; D unresolved. This specimen consisted of CD4+ or CD8+ T cells sorted from blood, obtained in a trial of the OX40 agonist ivuxolimab. CDR3 sequence: CASSQDDYRGPANYGYTF. The DNA of the CDR3 is TGTGCCAGCAGCCAAGATGACTACCGGGGTCCCGCTAACTATGGCTACACCTTC.